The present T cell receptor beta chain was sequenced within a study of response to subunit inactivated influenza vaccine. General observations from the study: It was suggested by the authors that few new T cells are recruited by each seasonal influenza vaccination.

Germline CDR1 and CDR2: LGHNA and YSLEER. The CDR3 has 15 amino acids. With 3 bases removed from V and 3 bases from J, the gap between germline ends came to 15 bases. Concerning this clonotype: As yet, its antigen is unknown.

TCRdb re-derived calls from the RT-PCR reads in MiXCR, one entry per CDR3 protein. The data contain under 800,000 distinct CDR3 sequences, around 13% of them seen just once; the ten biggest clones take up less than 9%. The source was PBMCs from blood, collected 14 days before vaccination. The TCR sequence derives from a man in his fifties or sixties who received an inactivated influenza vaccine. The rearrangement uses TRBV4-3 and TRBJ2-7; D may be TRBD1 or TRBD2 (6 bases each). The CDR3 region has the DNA TGCGCCAGCAGCCAGGACAGCGCGGAGGGCTACGAGCAGTACTTC. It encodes CASSQDSAEGYEQYF.